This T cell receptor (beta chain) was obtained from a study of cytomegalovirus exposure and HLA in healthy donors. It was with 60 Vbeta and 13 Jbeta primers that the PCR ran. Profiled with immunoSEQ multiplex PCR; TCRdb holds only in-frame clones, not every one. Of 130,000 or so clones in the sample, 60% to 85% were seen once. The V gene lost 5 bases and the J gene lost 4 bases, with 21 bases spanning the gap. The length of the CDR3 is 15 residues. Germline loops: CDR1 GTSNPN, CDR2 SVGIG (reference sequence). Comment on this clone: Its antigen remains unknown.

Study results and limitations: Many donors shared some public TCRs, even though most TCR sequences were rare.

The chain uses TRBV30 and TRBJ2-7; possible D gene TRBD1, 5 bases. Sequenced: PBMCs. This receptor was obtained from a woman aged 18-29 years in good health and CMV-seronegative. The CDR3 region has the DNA TGTGCCTGGGGGCCAGGACACCGACCTCTTTACGAGCAGTACTTC. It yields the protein CAWGPGHRPLYEQYF.